Given below is one TCR beta chain in context. This clonotype was observed a few times. Its specific antigen is unknown. No base quality values were provided; no much bigger clone lies one nucleotide off. Library creation used PCR. The sample was run on an Illumina HiSeq 2500. TCR libraries were prepared with molecular barcoding, using unique molecular identifiers to normalize TCRbeta repertoire quantification. TCRdb trimmed public reads at Q25 via fastp, called clones via MiXCR and kept in-frame beta chains. Identical CDR3 protein sequences are pooled into one entry, listed with their most common genes and DNA. This sample is represented by over 550,000 distinct CDR3 sequences; roughly a tenth of them were singletons. The top ten clones comprise roughly 4% of the sample. The sample belongs to a study of T-cell reconstitution after alpha-beta-depleted transplantation in children (dated by TCRdb to the mid-2010s). Concerning the study at large: T-cell immune reconstitution after TCRalphabeta/CD19-depleted allogeneic hematopoietic cell transplantation in children was quantitatively tracked in the study by means of TCR repertoire profiling.

CDR1 and CDR2 (SGHRS, YFSETQ) derive from the germline V gene. The CDR3 runs 13 residues from the cysteine to the phenylalanine. Only the CDR3 portion is preserved as DNA: 39 bases, with reading frame beginning at the first base. Trimming accounts for 4 bases at V and 5 bases at J, while the number of junction bases matched to no gene is 5. Recombination connected TRBV5-1 to TRBJ2-7, with TRBD2 matching 8 junction bases. This clonotype was sampled from a human donor who donated a stem cell graft to a child with acute myeloid leukemia. The sample was PBMCs from the stem cell graft donor, taken from the stem cell graft. The nucleotide sequence reads TGCGCCAGCAGCAATATAGCGGGAAACGAGCAGTACTTC. Translated, this is CASSNIAGNEQYF. Supplemented by the reference TRBV5-1 and TRBJ2-7 proteins around the CDR3, the complete variable domain is KAGVTQTPRYLIKTRGQQVTLSCSPISGHRSVSWYQQTPGQGLQFLFEYFSETQRNKGNFPGRFSGRQFSNSRSEMNVSTLELGDSALYLCASSNIAGNEQYFGPGTRLTVT.